The T cell receptor beta chain under discussion was sequenced for a study of T cell changes during pregnancy in multiple sclerosis. Here immunoSEQ multiplex PCR was the method, and the copy in TCRdb shows in-frame clones only, minus some. The table has roughly 16,000 clones, roughly 88% seen once. The germline V and J ends were trimmed by 2 bases and 0 bases, with 5 bases remaining between them. The CDR3 spans 14 residues. Germline loops: CDR1 MRHNA, CDR2 SNTAGT. The chain links TRBV6-4 to TRBJ2-1; D uncertain. The sequenced sample was CD8+ T cells from peripheral blood mononuclear cells, obtained after pregnancy. The sequence came from a female donor in good health, enrolled as a control in a pregnancy study. CDR3 in amino acids: CASSDESSYNEQFF. CDR3 nucleotide sequence: TGTGCCAGCAGTGACGAGAGCTCCTACAATGAGCAGTTCTTC.